Shown below are 4 T cell receptor beta chains from a single sample sequenced in a study of shared clonotypes between healthy human individuals. Clones were read by immunoSEQ multiplex PCR, and TCRdb kept only the in-frame ones, dropping some. The sample has about a million clones; roughly 80% are singletons. The sample comprised memory CD4+ T cells sorted from blood. Regarding subset: CD45RA-negative fraction. All receptors come from a man between 18 and 29 years old in good health.

This sequence joins TRBV5-6 and TRBJ2-5; D is possibly TRBD1 (6 bases). V lost 0 bases to trimming and J lost 1 base, with 10 bases between them. CDR1 is SGHDT and CDR2 is YYEEEE in the germline V gene. The CDR3 runs 15 residues. The CDR3 is CASSLAGQSQETQYF. DNA for the CDR3: TGTGCCAGCAGCTTGGCTGGACAGTCCCAAGAGACCCAGTACTTC.

The rearrangement uses TRBV14 and TRBJ1-2; 7 bases align to TRBD1. The CDR3 is 14 residues long. Germline V CDR1 and CDR2: SGHDN, FVKESK. The V and J ends lost 1 base and 4 bases, in that order; junction bases with no gene match: 3. CDR3 loop: CASSQAGQAYGYTF. The CDR3 region has the DNA TGTGCCAGCAGCCAAGCAGGACAGGCCTATGGCTACACCTTC. Filled out from reference TRBV14 and TRBJ1-2, the complete variable domain reads EAGVTQFPSHSVIEKGQTVTLRCDPISGHDNLYWYRRVMGKEIKFLLHFVKESKQDESGMPNNRFLAERTGGTYSTLKVQPAELEDSGVYFCASSQAGQAYGYTFGSGTRLTVV.

The rearrangement links TRBV28 to TRBJ1-1; D is unclear. V lost 7 bases and J 0 bases, leaving 12 bases between the germline ends. CDR3 length: 14 amino acids. Germline V gene sequence: CDR1 MDHEN, CDR2 SYDVKM. DNA of the CDR3: TGTGCCAGCACCCCCCACGGCATGAACACTGAAGCTTTCTTT. Translating it yields CASTPHGMNTEAFF.

The chain carries TRBV7-2 and TRBJ2-7, with 7 positions matching TRBD2. This CDR3 region has 16 residues. Germline trimming cut 5 bases from V and 4 bases from J; bases unmatched to any gene: 14. Germline CDR1 reads SGHTA; CDR2 reads FQGNSA. The CDR3 coding sequence is TGTGCCAGCAGCACGGGGGAGCCGGGACTACTTTACGAGCAGTACTTC. Its translation: CASSTGEPGLLYEQYF.